This T cell receptor beta chain was recovered during a study of immune evolution from preneoplasia to lung adenocarcinoma. Macro-dissection enriched premalignant or tumor cells before nucleic acid extraction. By share, this clone ranks as medium-sized (0.01 to 0.1%). Its antigen is as yet unknown. Measured with immunoSEQ multiplex PCR; TCRdb has only the in-frame clones, and not every one. The repertoire holds about 41,000 clones, with around 80% as singletons. General study findings and limits: Compared with EGFR-mutant or double wild-type lesions, KRAS-mutant nodules were more clonal.

V gave up 0 bases and J gave up 7 bases, with 7 bases separating them. The CDR3 has 13 amino acids. Germline V gene data show CDR1 as MGHRA and CDR2 as YSYEKL. The sample comprised FFPE invasive lung adenocarcinoma tissue. The chain has TRBV4-1 and TRBJ2-1; no reliable D call. The receptor was isolated from a person between 55 and 70 years old with lung adenocarcinoma. CDR3 residues: CASSQDFQNEQFF. The DNA for the CDR3 is TGCGCCAGCAGCCAAGACTTCCAGAATGAGCAGTTCTTC.